This T cell receptor (beta chain) is from a study of OX40 agonist ivuxolimab in advanced cancers. Study-wide findings and caveats: Still undetermined is the antigen specificity of the expanded peripheral T cells.

If patients had autoimmune disease history or systemic immunosuppression, they were excluded. This CDR3 has 12 residues. V was trimmed by 5 bases and J by 7 bases, leaving 11 bases between them. Per germline, CDR1 SGHNT and CDR2 YENEEA. On this clone: The antigen remains unidentified.

The table came from immunoSEQ multiplex PCR; TCRdb's copy has only in-frame clones and leaves some out. The sample contains over 100,000 clones, 90% of which appear only once. The starting material was CD4+ or CD8+ T cells sorted from blood, obtained in a trial of the OX40 agonist ivuxolimab. The receptor was derived from an adult with an advanced solid tumor such as melanoma, head and neck, liver or kidney cancer. The genes are TRBV11-3 and TRBJ1-1; D is perhaps TRBD1 (5 bases). In nucleotides, the CDR3 is TGTGCCAGCAGCCACCGGGACGGTGAAGCTTTCTTT. Amino acids: CASSHRDGEAFF. The full variable domain, its missing parts supplied by reference TRBV11-3 and TRBJ1-1, is EAGVVQSPRYKIIEKKQPVAFWCNPISGHNTLYWYLQNLGQGPELLIRYENEEAVDDSQLPKDRFSAERLKGVDSTLKIQPAELGDSAVYLCASSHRDGEAFFGQGTRLTVV.